This T cell receptor (beta chain) is drawn from a study of blood T cells in healthy people across ages. Findings and caveats of the study: Naive T cell percentage and TCR beta diversity correlated strongly.

Aged about 6 to 90, donors were systemically healthy Caucasians from Russia. A second PCR, run for roughly 7 to 11 cycles, used a sample-barcoded 5' primer plus a J-beta primer mix. Using its own MiXCR run on the 5' RACE reads, TCRdb lists one record per CDR3 protein. Among 1.5 million to 2 million distinct CDR3 sequences listed, 30% to 40% were seen once. CDR1 MDHEN and CDR2 SYDVKM come from the germline V gene. V was trimmed by 3 bases and J by 8 bases, leaving 22 bases between them. The CDR3 length is 16 residues. Comments on this clonotype: Its antigen is not known.

The TCR originated in a human donor in good health. Sequencing input: blood. This chain joins TRBV28 and TRBJ1-2; D uncertain. This CDR3 reads CASSFWVSPDRSGYTF. Here the CDR3 DNA reads TGTGCCAGCAGTTTTTGGGTATCGCCCGACCGGTCGGGCTACACCTTC.